These T cell receptor beta chains were read from a single sample in a study of T cell changes during pregnancy in multiple sclerosis. TCRdb keeps only in-frame clones here, not all; method: immunoSEQ multiplex PCR. The repertoire holds 65,000 to 75,000 clones, 80% to 95% seen once, with just over 3% in the top ten. This specimen was CD8+ T cells from peripheral blood mononuclear cells, taken in the third trimester of pregnancy. These receptors originate from a female donor in good health, enrolled as a control in a pregnancy study. CDR3s include the opening cysteine and the closing phenylalanine or tryptophan. D genes are given only for firm matches. A row's size may be missing; if present it is once, few, many or a size class.

TRBV9,TRBJ2-7,-,TRBD1,TGTGCCAGCAGCGCCTGGGCAGGGGGCGCATACGAGCAGTACTTC,CASSAWAGGAYEQYF
TRBV7-9,TRBJ2-5,-,TRBD2,TGTGCCAGCAGCTTTGACGGGGGAGGGGAGACCCAGTACTTC,CASSFDGGGETQYF
TRBV30,TRBJ2-2,-,-,TGTGCCTGGAAGCGACTTACCGGGGAGCTGTTTTTT,CAWKRLTGELFF
TRBV6-6,TRBJ1-1,-,-,TGTGCCAGCAGTTACTCGGTACAGCTGAACACTGAAGCTTTCTTT,CASSYSVQLNTEAFF
TRBV6-1,TRBJ1-6,-,TRBD1,TGTGCCAGCAGGGGGACAGGTTCGGATAATTCACCCCTCCACTTT,CASRGTGSDNSPLHF
TRBV6-6,TRBJ1-1,-,TRBD1,TGTGCCAGCAGCCCACCCCCGGACAGGAGAAACGAAGCTTTCTTT,CASSPPPDRRNEAFF
TRBV6-1,TRBJ1-2,-,TRBD1,TGTGCCAGCAGTGAAGGGCCGGGACAGGGTTACTATGGCTACACCTTC,CASSEGPGQGYYGYTF
TRBV27,TRBJ2-5,once,-,TGTGCCAGCAGTGTCAGGGTTGGAGAGACCCAGTACTTC,CASSVRVGETQYF
TRBV4-3,TRBJ2-7,-,-,TGCGCCAGCAGCCAGGGTCGAGGTTCCTACGAGCAGTACTTC,CASSQGRGSYEQYF
TRBV7-8,TRBJ1-1,-,-,TGTGCCAGCAGCAGGGGCACTGAAGCTTTCTTT,CASSRGTEAFF
TRBV5-1,TRBJ1-1,-,-,TGCGCCAGCAGCTTGGTCCAGGGTGAAGCTTTCTTT,CASSLVQGEAFF
TRBV7-9,TRBJ2-7,-,TRBD1,TGTGCCAGCAGCCCCGGACAGGGCTACGAGCAGTACTTC,CASSPGQGYEQYF
TRBV5-8,TRBJ2-7,-,-,TGTGCCACCCCTTACGAGCAGTACTTC,CATPYEQYF
TRBV19,TRBJ1-1,-,TRBD1,TGTGCCAGTAGTCCGGACAGGGTAACGAACACTGAAGCTTTCTTT,CASSPDRVTNTEAFF
TRBV4-1,TRBJ1-1,-,TRBD1,TGCGCCAGCAGCCAAGATCCGGACAGGATCATGAACACTGAAGCTTTCTTT,CASSQDPDRIMNTEAFF
TRBV7-9,TRBJ1-4,-,-,TGTGCCAGCAGCTTATCGGGGAATGAAAAACTGTTTTTT,CASSLSGNEKLFF
TRBV9,TRBJ2-1,-,-,TGTGCCAGCAGCGTAGAGCTACTAGCAAATGAGCAGTTCTTC,CASSVELLANEQFF
TRBV7-4,TRBJ2-5,-,-,TGTGCCAGAAAGAGGAGACGGGAGACCCAGTACTTC,CARKRRRETQYF
TRBV6-1,TRBJ2-7,once,-,TGTGCCAGCATTGAAAAGGGGCCGCACTCCTACGAGCAGTACTTC,CASIEKGPHSYEQYF
TRBV5-4,TRBJ2-1,-,-,TGTGCCAGCAGCTTGGGGCAGGGCTTGGCATACAATGAGCAGTTCTTC,CASSLGQGLAYNEQFF
TRBV15,TRBJ2-7,-,-,TGTGCCACCAGCCACGCCCCCCTATACGAGCAGTACTTC,CATSHAPLYEQYF
TRBV9,TRBJ2-7,-,-,TGTGCCAGCAGCGAGGGGGTGAGTTTCGAGCAGTACTTC,CASSEGVSFEQYF
TRBV4-1,TRBJ2-7,once,-,TGCGCCAGCAGCCCCCGGGACACGGACTCCTACGAGCAGTACTTC,CASSPRDTDSYEQYF
TRBV7-9,TRBJ2-7,-,-,TGTGCCAGCAGCTTAGACAGGGATTTTTTGAGGTCCTACGAGCAGTACTTC,CASSLDRDFLRSYEQYF
TRBV2,TRBJ1-2,-,TRBD1,TGTGCCAGCAGTGATTCCACAGGGGGCCGAACTAACTATGGCTACACCTTC,CASSDSTGGRTNYGYTF
TRBV5-6,TRBJ2-1,-,-,TGTGCCAGCAGCTCGGGGGGCTCATTCAGTGAGCAGTTCTTC,CASSSGGSFSEQFF
TRBV10-3,TRBJ1-1,-,-,TGTGCCATCAGCAGGTGGGAGGAGAACACTGAAGCTTTCTTT,CAISRWEENTEAFF
TRBV5-6,TRBJ2-2,-,TRBD1,TGTGCCAGCAGTTACGGACAGGGAACGAACACCGGGGAGCTGTTTTTT,CASSYGQGTNTGELFF
TRBV27,TRBJ2-1,-,TRBD2,TGTGCCAGCTCATGGAAACTAGCGGGGGGGAATGAGCAGTTCTTC,CASSWKLAGGNEQFF
TRBV6-4,TRBJ2-1,-,-,TGTGCCAGCAGGGATCAGGGAGGTGAGCAGTTCTTC,CASRDQGGEQFF
TRBV27,TRBJ1-1,-,TRBD1,TGTGCCAGCAGCTCGGACAGGGGGATCACTGAAGCTTTCTTT,CASSSDRGITEAFF
TRBV9,TRBJ2-1,-,TRBD1,TGTGCCAGCAGTGAACCGGGACAGCAGATCTTC,CASSEPGQQIF
TRBV6-5,TRBJ1-1,-,-,TGTGCCAGTACAGGGCTTAACACTGAAGCTTTCTTT,CASTGLNTEAFF
TRBV7-8,TRBJ1-1,-,-,TGTGCCAGCAGCTACGGGGGGAACACTGAAGCTTTCTTT,CASSYGGNTEAFF
TRBV9,TRBJ1-4,-,TRBD1,TGTGCCAGCAGCATCGTCAGGGGGAATGAAAAACTGTTTTTT,CASSIVRGNEKLFF
TRBV30,TRBJ1-1,-,-,TGTGCCTGGAGTGCCCAAGGGGGCACTGAAGCTTTCTTT,CAWSAQGGTEAFF
TRBV6-5,TRBJ2-1,once,TRBD1,TGTGCCAGCAGCACCGGGACAGGGGCGAACAATGAGCAGTTCTTC,CASSTGTGANNEQFF
TRBV7-9,TRBJ1-3,-,TRBD1,TGTGCCAGCAGCCCCCCGGACAGGGCTGGAAACACCATATATTTT,CASSPPDRAGNTIYF
TRBV15,TRBJ2-7,-,TRBD2,TGTGCCACCAGCACTCTTTGGGGGGGTCTCTACGAGCAGTACTTC,CATSTLWGGLYEQYF
TRBV4-1,TRBJ1-1,-,-,TGCGCCAGCAGCCACGAAACAGGGTCGACTGAAGCTTTCTTT,CASSHETGSTEAFF
TRBV29-1,TRBJ1-1,few,-,TGCAGCGTTGATTTGGTGAAAGGGGTGAACACTGAAGCTTTCTTT,CSVDLVKGVNTEAFF